This TCR beta chain originates from a study of control samples from healthy donors and cancer patients. TCRdb keeps only in-frame clones here, not all; method: immunoSEQ multiplex PCR. The sample lists approximately 66,000 clones, around 90% occurring once. V was clipped by 6 bases and J by 5 bases; unmatched bases: 15. The CDR3 covers 18 residues. Germline CDR1 is LNHDA and CDR2 is SQIVND (reference sequence). The V and J genes are TRBV19 and TRBJ2-5; 13 nucleotides agree with TRBD2. This receptor was obtained from a man in his sixties with colorectal cancer. The sequencing sample was made of PBMCs. CDR3: CASSPRGLAGISGETQYF. For the CDR3, the DNA is TGTGCCAGTAGCCCCAGGGGACTAGCGGGGATCTCCGGGGAGACCCAGTACTTC.